One and the same sample provided the 8 T cell receptor beta chains below, sequenced in a study of blood T cell repertoires in COVID-19. Produced via immunoSEQ multiplex PCR; TCRdb's table is partial and in-frame only. Found here are roughly 190,000 clones, 84% of them singletons; the top ten hold around 2.9%. Sequenced input: PBMCs or T cells enriched from blood (not recorded which). The receptors originated from a woman in her 30s who had been exposed to COVID-19.

This clone was seen once. J is TRBJ2-7 and V is TRBV10-3; TRBD1 matches at 11 bases. Trimming removed 6 bases from V and 1 base from J; junction bases left unmatched: 5. Germline V lookup: CDR1 ENHRY, CDR2 SYGVKD. The length of the CDR3 is 15 residues. The CDR3 protein is CAIRGTGGFSYEQYF. The CDR3 nucleotides read TGTGCCATCAGGGGGACAGGGGGTTTTTCCTACGAGCAGTACTTC.

The V call is TRBV10-3, the J call TRBJ1-2; the D gene is possibly TRBD1 (5 bases). Germline CDR1 ENHRY, CDR2 SYGVKD. V was trimmed by 6 bases and J by 4 bases, leaving 15 bases between them. The CDR3 spans 14 residues. DNA of the CDR3: TGTGCCATCAGGAGGCAGGGAGGGATCTATGGCTACACCTTC. This gives the protein CAIRRQGGIYGYTF.

The V call is TRBV27, the J call TRBJ2-1; D is perhaps TRBD2 (7 bases). This CDR3 has 17 residues. Germline V CDR1 and CDR2: MNHEY, SMNVEV (reference sequence). V was cut by 6 bases and J by 5 bases, with 23 bases left in between. The CDR3 here is CASSPWTAGIINNEQFF. CDR3 bases: TGTGCCAGCAGCCCCTGGACAGCGGGGATCATAAACAATGAGCAGTTCTTC.

The chain recombines TRBV4-3 with TRBJ2-3, with D possibly being TRBD1 (6 bases). CDR1 is LGHNA and CDR2 is YSLEER in the germline V gene. V gave up 0 bases and J gave up 11 bases, with 12 bases separating them. This CDR3 has 13 residues. CDR3 in DNA: TGCGCCAGCAGCCAAGATTACCGGGGACAGCAGTATTTT. Translation: CASSQDYRGQQYF.

V usage is TRBV7-9 and J usage is TRBJ1-2, with 9 bases identical to TRBD1. Germline-derived CDR1 and CDR2 are SEHNR and FQNEAQ (reference sequence). The CDR3 extends over 14 amino acids. V gave up 8 bases and J gave up 7 bases; unmatched junction bases: 11. In DNA form, the CDR3 reads TGTGCCAGCGGGTACAGGGGGCGCTTAGGTGGCTACACCTTC. Protein sequence: CASGYRGRLGGYTF.

This chain uses TRBV7-9 with TRBJ2-7; 7 bases fit TRBD2. Germline trimming cut 6 bases from V and 2 bases from J; bases unmatched to any gene: 10. The CDR3 runs 15 residues. CDR1 and CDR2 (germline): SEHNR, FQNEAQ (reference sequence). CDR3: CASSEVEGGTYEQYF. In nucleotides, the CDR3 is TGTGCCAGCAGTGAAGTGGAGGGAGGGACCTACGAGCAGTACTTC. Together with reference TRBV7-9 and TRBJ2-7, the CDR3 gives the full variable domain: DTGVSQNPRHKITKRGQNVTFRCDPISEHNRLYWYRQTLGQGPEFLTYFQNEAQLEKSRLLSDRFSAERPKGSFSTLEIQRTEQGDSAMYLCASSEVEGGTYEQYFGPGTRLTVT.

The rearrangement links TRBV18 to TRBJ1-3, with TRBD1 matching over 7 bases. V lost 3 bases and J lost 1; bases outside the gene matches: 9. The CDR3 covers 17 residues. Germline V gene sequence: CDR1 KGHSH, CDR2 LQKENI. In DNA form, the CDR3 reads TGTGCCAGCTCACCCGGGACAGCCCGTTCATCTGGAAACACCATATATTTT. The encoded protein is CASSPGTARSSGNTIYF.

This clone showed up just once. The chain carries TRBV7-2 and TRBJ1-2; tentative D call: TRBD1 (6 bases). The CDR3 length is 13 residues. Between the trimmed V and J ends, which lost 2 bases and 5 bases, there was a span of 9 bases. CDR1 and CDR2 (germline): SGHTA, FQGNSA. CDR3 loop: CASSLTGQYGYTF. In nucleotides, the CDR3 is TGTGCCAGCAGCTTAACCGGACAGTATGGCTACACCTTC.